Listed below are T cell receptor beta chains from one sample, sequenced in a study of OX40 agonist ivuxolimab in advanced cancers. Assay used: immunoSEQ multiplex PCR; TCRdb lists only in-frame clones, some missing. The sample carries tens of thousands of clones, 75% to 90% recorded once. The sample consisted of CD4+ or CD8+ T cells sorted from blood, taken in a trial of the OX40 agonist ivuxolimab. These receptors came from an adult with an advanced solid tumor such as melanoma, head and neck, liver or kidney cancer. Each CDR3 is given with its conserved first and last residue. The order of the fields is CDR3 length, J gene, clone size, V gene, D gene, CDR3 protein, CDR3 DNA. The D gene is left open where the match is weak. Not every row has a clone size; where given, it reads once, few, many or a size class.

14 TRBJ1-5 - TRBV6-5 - CASSYSGGNQPQHF TGTGCCAGCAGTTACTCCGGAGGGAACCAGCCCCAGCATTTT
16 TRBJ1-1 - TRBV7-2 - CASSLKRYKGNTEAFF TGTGCCAGCAGCTTAAAGCGTTATAAGGGGAACACTGAAGCTTTCTTT
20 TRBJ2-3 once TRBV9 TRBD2 CASSVQPLTQAGAYTDTQYF TGTGCCAGCAGCGTACAACCCCTCACACAAGCGGGGGCCTACACAGATACGCAGTATTTT
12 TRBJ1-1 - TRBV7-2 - CASSLAGDEAFF TGTGCCAGCAGCTTAGCGGGTGATGAAGCTTTCTTT
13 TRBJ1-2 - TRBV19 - CASTPGVLGGYTF TGTGCCAGTACCCCTGGGGTACTAGGTGGCTACACCTTC
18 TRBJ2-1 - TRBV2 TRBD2 CASSATSGGDISYNEQFF TGTGCCAGCAGCGCCACTAGCGGGGGGGACATCTCCTACAATGAGCAGTTCTTC
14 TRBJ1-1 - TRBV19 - CASSRGLASTEAFF TGTGCCAGTAGTCGGGGTCTGGCGTCCACTGAAGCTTTCTTT
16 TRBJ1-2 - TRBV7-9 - CASSLVSETRQYGYTF TGTGCCAGCAGCTTAGTCTCGGAGACAAGACAGTATGGCTACACCTTC
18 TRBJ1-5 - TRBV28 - CASSRKPTAGDSNQPQHF TGTGCCAGCAGCCGAAAACCGACAGCGGGGGATAGCAATCAGCCCCAGCATTTT
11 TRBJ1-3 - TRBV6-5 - CASLGGNTIYF TGTGCCAGCCTGGGGGGAAACACCATATATTTT
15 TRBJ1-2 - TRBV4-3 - CASSQETGSNYGYTF TGCGCCAGCAGCCAAGAAACAGGGTCGAACTATGGCTACACCTTC
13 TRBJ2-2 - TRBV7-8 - CASSLKNTGELFF TGTGCCAGCAGCTTGAAAAACACCGGGGAGCTGTTTTTT
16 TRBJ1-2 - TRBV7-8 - CASSLVAGREIYGYTF TGTGCCAGCAGCTTAGTGGCGGGACGAGAGATCTATGGCTACACCTTC
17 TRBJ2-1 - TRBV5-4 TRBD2 CASSLNSGGANVNEQFF TGTGCCAGCAGCTTAAATAGCGGGGGGGCCAATGTCAATGAGCAGTTCTTC
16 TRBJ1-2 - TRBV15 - CATSRDTNEDWYGYTF TGTGCCACCAGCAGAGATACCAATGAGGATTGGTATGGCTACACCTTC
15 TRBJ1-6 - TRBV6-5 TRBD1 CASSYRGQGGSPLHF TGTGCCAGCAGTTACAGGGGGCAAGGTGGTTCACCCCTCCACTTT
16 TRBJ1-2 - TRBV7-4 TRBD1 CASSLRQGERNYGYTF TGTGCCAGCAGCTTAAGACAGGGGGAACGGAACTATGGCTACACCTTC
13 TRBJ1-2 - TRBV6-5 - CASSYRRTNGYTF TGTGCCAGCAGTTACCGGAGGACGAATGGCTACACCTTC
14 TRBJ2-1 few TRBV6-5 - CASSTGIDYNEQFF TGTGCCAGCAGTACAGGGATCGATTACAATGAGCAGTTCTTC
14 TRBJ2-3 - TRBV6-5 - CASSSGDIGDTQYF TGTGCCAGCAGTTCAGGGGACATAGGAGATACGCAGTATTTT
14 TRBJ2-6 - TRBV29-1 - CSVAELMGANVLTF TGCAGCGTTGCAGAGTTGATGGGGGCCAACGTCCTGACTTTC
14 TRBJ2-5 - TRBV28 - CASSNPRDQETQYF TGTGCCAGCAGCAACCCCCGGGACCAAGAGACCCAGTACTTC
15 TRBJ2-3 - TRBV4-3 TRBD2 CASSQEAWTSHTQYF TGCGCCAGCAGCCAGGAAGCCTGGACTAGTCATACGCAGTATTTT
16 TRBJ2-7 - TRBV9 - CASSVGGQGVPYEQYF TGTGCCAGCAGCGTAGGAGGGCAGGGTGTCCCCTACGAGCAGTACTTC
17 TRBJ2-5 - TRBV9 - CASSVDSAWPIQETQYF TGTGCCAGCAGCGTAGACTCGGCCTGGCCCATCCAAGAGACCCAGTACTTC
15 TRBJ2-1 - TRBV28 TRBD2 CASSLSGASYNEQFF TGTGCCAGCAGTCTCAGCGGGGCCTCCTACAATGAGCAGTTCTTC
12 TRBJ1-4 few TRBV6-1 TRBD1 CASGTEMEKLFF TGTGCCAGCGGGACAGAAATGGAAAAACTGTTTTTT
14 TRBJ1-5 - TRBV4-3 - CASSQDYVGQPQHF TGCGCCAGCAGCCAAGATTATGTCGGGCAGCCCCAGCATTTT
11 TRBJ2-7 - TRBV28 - CASIGTYEQYF TGTGCCAGCATAGGGACCTACGAGCAGTACTTC
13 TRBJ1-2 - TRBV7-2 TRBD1 CASSPGQPYGYTF TGTGCCAGCAGCCCGGGACAGCCCTATGGCTACACCTTC
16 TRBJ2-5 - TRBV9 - CASSVEPQGPGETQYF TGTGCCAGCAGCGTTGAGCCCCAAGGCCCGGGAGAGACCCAGTACTTC
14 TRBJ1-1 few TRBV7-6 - CASSLRRSNTEAFF TGTGCCAGCAGCTTAAGACGGTCGAACACTGAAGCTTTCTTT
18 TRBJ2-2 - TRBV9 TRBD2 CASSVGLLSGGDTGELFF TGTGCCAGCAGCGTAGGCCTATTGAGCGGGGGAGACACCGGGGAGCTGTTTTTT
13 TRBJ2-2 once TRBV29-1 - CSVEDLEAGELFF TGCAGCGTTGAAGATCTAGAGGCCGGGGAGCTGTTTTTT
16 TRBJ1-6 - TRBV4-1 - CASSQDLDPWGSPLHF TGCGCCAGCAGCCAAGATTTGGACCCCTGGGGGTCACCCCTCCACTTT
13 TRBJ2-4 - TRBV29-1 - CSVRTPAKNIQYF TGCAGCGTCCGGACACCAGCCAAAAACATTCAGTACTTC
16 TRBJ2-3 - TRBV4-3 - CASSQEKGLGTDTQYF TGCGCCAGCAGCCAAGAGAAAGGGTTAGGCACAGATACGCAGTATTTT
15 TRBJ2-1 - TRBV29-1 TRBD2 CSVVGSGGTYNEQFF TGCAGCGTTGTAGGGAGCGGGGGGACCTACAATGAGCAGTTCTTC
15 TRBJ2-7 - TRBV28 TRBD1 CASSLRGLDSHEQYF TGTGCCAGCAGTTTGAGGGGGCTAGATTCCCACGAGCAGTACTTC
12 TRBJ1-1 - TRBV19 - CASRDGNTEAFF TGTGCCAGTCGTGACGGAAACACTGAAGCTTTCTTT
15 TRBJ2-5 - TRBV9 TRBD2 CASSVEAGGQETQYF TGTGCCAGCAGCGTAGAAGCGGGGGGTCAAGAGACCCAGTACTTC
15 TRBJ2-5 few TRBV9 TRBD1 CASSFAGQGGETQYF TGTGCCAGCAGCTTCGCGGGACAGGGCGGCGAGACCCAGTACTTC
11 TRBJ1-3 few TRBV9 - CASSPGNTIYF TGTGCCAGCAGCCCGGGAAACACCATATATTTT
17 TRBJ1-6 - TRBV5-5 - CASSLEVGEDYNSPLHF TGTGCCAGCAGCTTGGAGGTGGGAGAGGACTATAATTCACCCCTCCACTTT
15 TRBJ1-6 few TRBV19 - CASSIWTGQDSPLHF TGTGCCAGTAGTATCTGGACTGGGCAGGATTCACCCCTCCACTTT
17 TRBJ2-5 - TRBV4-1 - CASSQPGGGDSQETQYF TGCGCCAGCAGCCAACCTGGCGGGGGCGATTCACAAGAGACCCAGTACTTC
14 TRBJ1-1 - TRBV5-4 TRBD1 CASSQGQGYTEAFF TGCGCCAGCAGCCAGGGACAGGGTTACACTGAAGCTTTCTTT
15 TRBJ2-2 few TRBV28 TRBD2 CASTLAGAYTGELFF TGTGCCAGCACCTTAGCGGGGGCATACACCGGGGAGCTGTTTTTT
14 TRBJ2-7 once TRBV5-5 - CASSSWDARDEQYF TGTGCCAGCAGCTCGTGGGACGCCCGCGATGAGCAGTACTTC
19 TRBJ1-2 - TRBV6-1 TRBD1 CASSDGSIDRGLIAYGYTF TGTGCCAGCAGTGACGGTAGTATTGACAGGGGTCTGATTGCATATGGCTACACCTTC
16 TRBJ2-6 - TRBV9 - CASSVAGTPGANVLTF TGTGCCAGCAGCGTTGCGGGGACGCCAGGGGCCAACGTCCTGACTTTC
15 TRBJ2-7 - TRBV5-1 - CASSLWGGEFYEQYF TGCGCCAGCAGCTTGTGGGGTGGGGAGTTCTACGAGCAGTACTTC
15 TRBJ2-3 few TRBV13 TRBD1 CASSFRDRGTDTQYF TGTGCCAGCAGCTTCCGGGACAGGGGGACAGATACGCAGTATTTT
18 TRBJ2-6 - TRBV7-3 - CASKRAGAPSLGANVLTF TGTGCCAGCAAACGGGCGGGTGCCCCCTCACTTGGGGCCAACGTCCTGACTTTC
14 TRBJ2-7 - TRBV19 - CASSIRNGAYEQYF TGTGCCAGTAGTATAAGGAACGGTGCCTACGAGCAGTACTTC
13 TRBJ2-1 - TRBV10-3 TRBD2 CAITISGDNEQFF TGTGCCATCACCATTAGCGGGGACAATGAGCAGTTCTTC
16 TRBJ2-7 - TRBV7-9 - CASSLVQALLSYEQYF TGTGCCAGCAGCTTAGTGCAGGCTTTATTATCCTACGAGCAGTACTTC
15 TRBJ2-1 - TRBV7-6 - CASSLGLASYNEQFF TGTGCCAGCAGCTTAGGACTGGCCTCCTACAATGAGCAGTTCTTC
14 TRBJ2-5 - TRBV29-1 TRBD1 CSVERTGEQETQYF TGCAGCGTTGAGAGGACAGGGGAGCAAGAGACCCAGTACTTC
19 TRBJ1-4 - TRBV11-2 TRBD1 CASSLWRDGQGAPGEKLFF TGTGCCAGCAGCTTATGGAGGGATGGACAGGGGGCGCCGGGGGAAAAACTGTTTTTT